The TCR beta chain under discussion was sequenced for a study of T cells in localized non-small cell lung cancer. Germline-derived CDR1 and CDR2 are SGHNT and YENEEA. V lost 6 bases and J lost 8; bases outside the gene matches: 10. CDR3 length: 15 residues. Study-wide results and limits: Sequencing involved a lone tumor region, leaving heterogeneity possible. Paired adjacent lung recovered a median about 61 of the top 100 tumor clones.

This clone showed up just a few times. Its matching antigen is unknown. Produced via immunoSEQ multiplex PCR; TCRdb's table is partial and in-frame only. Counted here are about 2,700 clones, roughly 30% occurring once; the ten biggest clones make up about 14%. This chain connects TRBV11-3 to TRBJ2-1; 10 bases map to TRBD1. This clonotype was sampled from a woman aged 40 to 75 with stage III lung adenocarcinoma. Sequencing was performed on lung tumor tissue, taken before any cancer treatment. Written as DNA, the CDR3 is TGTGCCAGCAGTCGTGGACAGGGGGGGAGCTATGAGCAGTTCTTC. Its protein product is CASSRGQGGSYEQFF.